Presented here are 14 T cell receptor beta chains from one specimen sequenced in a study of T cells after posttransplantation cyclophosphamide (TCRdb year 2016). Library creation used the immunoSEQ multiplex PCR assay. The table was pulled from immuneACCESS by TCRdb, which kept in-frame rearrangements only. Such tables lose some clones; where checked, under half of the loss comes from unresolved V genes, and the rest has no known cause. There are about 37,000 clones in this sample, and none of them is a singleton. The ten largest account for approximately 6% of the sample. The source material was PBMCs. All receptors come from a man aged 25 to 45 in good health and a related stem cell transplant donor.

Many counts were recorded for this clone. This chain joins TRBV19 and TRBJ2-5; D not certain. Trimming took off 8 bases at V and 1 base at J, with 14 bases between the two ends. CDR3 length: 14 residues. Germline V gene sequence: CDR1 LNHDA, CDR2 SQIVND (reference sequence). The CDR3 DNA sequence: TGTGCCAGTCAAATGGCAGGCACCCAAGAGACCCAGTACTTC. Its translation is CASQMAGTQETQYF.

This clone was detected many times. This chain links TRBV7-2 with TRBJ1-3, with 7 positions matching TRBD1. This CDR3 region has 15 residues. V lost 0 bases, J lost 5 bases, and 4 bases stayed unmatched. CDR1 and CDR2 from the germline V gene are SGHTA and FQGNSA. Here the CDR3 DNA reads TGTGCCAGCAGCTTAGCAGGACAGGCCCGAAACACCATATATTTT. Translated: CASSLAGQARNTIYF.

This clone has ten or more counts. The V call is TRBV2, the J call TRBJ2-5, with 8 bases identical to TRBD2. Germline CDR1 and CDR2: SNHLY and FYNNEI. The CDR3 loop spans 14 amino acids. J was trimmed by 3 bases and V by 1 base; bases with no gene match: 1. CDR3: CASSEGTSKETQYF. Here the CDR3 DNA reads TGTGCCAGCAGTGAAGGGACTAGCAAAGAGACCCAGTACTTC.

This clone was seen a handful of times. V usage is TRBV6-5 and J usage is TRBJ2-3; D is perhaps TRBD1 (6 bases). Between the trimmed V and J ends, which lost 6 bases and 2 bases, there was a span of 15 bases. The CDR3 runs 15 residues. Per the germline V gene, CDR1 is MNHEY and CDR2 is SVGAGI. Here the CDR3 DNA reads TGTGCCAGCAGCCAGGGGAGCGGCCCCACAGATACGCAGTATTTT. This gives the protein CASSQGSGPTDTQYF.

This clone was detected many times. V is TRBV29-1 and J is TRBJ1-4, with 7 bases lining up with TRBD1. Germline values: CDR1 SQVTM, CDR2 ANQGSEA. Trimming at V came to 7 bases and at J to 3 bases, leaving 8 bases not matched to a gene. There are 14 residues in the CDR3. CDR3 coding DNA: TGCAGCGCAAATCGACAGGGCGCTAATGAAAAACTGTTTTTT. This gives the protein CSANRQGANEKLFF.

This clone was observed at least ten times. The gene calls are TRBV6-4 and TRBJ2-3, with TRBD2 identical over 10 bases. Germline values: CDR1 MRHNA, CDR2 SNTAGT. V lost 6 bases to trimming and J lost 2 bases; unmatched junction nucleotides: 8. This CDR3 has 16 amino acids. The CDR3 reads CASSSQRGGHTDTQYF. The CDR3 bases are TGTGCCAGCAGCTCCCAGCGGGGGGGCCACACAGATACGCAGTATTTT.

This clone was recorded many times. The chain joins TRBV9 to TRBJ2-1, with 12 bases matching TRBD2. The ends lost 4 bases at V and 7 bases at J; junction bases unmatched: 9. The CDR3 has 16 residues. From germline, CDR1 is SGDLS and CDR2 YYNGEE. The CDR3 loop is CASSTRTSGVRNEQFF. CDR3 nucleotides: TGTGCCAGCAGCACCCGGACTAGCGGGGTGCGGAATGAGCAGTTCTTC.

This clone showed up many times. The chain recombines TRBV5-5 with TRBJ2-1; the D gene is possibly TRBD1 (6 bases). The V end lost 0 bases, the J end lost 0 bases, and 16 bases lay between the germline ends. There are 18 residues in the CDR3. From germline, CDR1 is SGHKS and CDR2 YYEKEE (reference sequence). CDR3 coding DNA: TGTGCCAGCAGCTTGGAAGGGCAGGGGCCGAGCTCCTACAATGAGCAGTTCTTC. This codes for CASSLEGQGPSSYNEQFF.

This clone was seen repeatedly, ten times or more. The chain combines TRBV2 with TRBJ1-2; 7 bases are shared with TRBD1. The CDR3 is 14 residues long. Germline CDR1 SNHLY, CDR2 FYNNEI. The trim removed 4 bases at V and 2 bases at J, leaving 4 bases unmatched. The CDR3 DNA reads TGTGCCAGCAGTGCTCAGGGGGTAAACTATGGCTACACCTTC. It encodes CASSAQGVNYGYTF.

This clone appeared a few times. A single base separates this from a much larger clone, so it may be a read error. The chain has TRBV5-1 and TRBJ1-1; D perhaps matches TRBD1 (6 bases). The CDR3 length is 14 residues. Germline V CDR1 and CDR2: SGHRS, YFSETQ. CDR3: CASSKIDRNTQAFF. CDR3 in DNA: TGCGCCAGCAGCAAAATCGACAGGAACACTCAAGCTTTCTTT.

In its sample, this clone was seen many times. The rearrangement uses TRBV6-2 or TRBV6-3 and TRBJ1-1; TRBD1 might be the D (6 bases). Germline V gene lookup returns CDR1 MNHEY and CDR2 SVGEGT. With 7 bases removed from V and 9 bases from J, the gap between germline ends came to 15 bases. There are 12 residues in the CDR3. The CDR3 spells CASTQDTGKAFF. CDR3 sequence (DNA): TGTGCCAGCACCCAGGATACAGGGAAAGCTTTCTTT.

This clone was counted ten times or more. The rearrangement uses TRBV5-5 and TRBJ2-7, with 7 positions matching TRBD1. V trimming: 0 bases; J trimming: 2 bases; junction bases outside the gene matches: 11. The CDR3 length is 17 residues. Germline CDR1 reads SGHKS; CDR2 reads YYEKEE (reference sequence). CDR3 residues: CASSLVSVGTAAYEQYF. CDR3 nucleotide sequence: TGTGCCAGCAGCTTGGTCTCTGTCGGGACAGCGGCCTACGAGCAGTACTTC.

This clone was seen many times. The rearrangement joins TRBV15 to TRBJ1-1; 9 bases are shared with TRBD1. With 1 base clipped from V and 5 bases from J, the junction kept 8 bases outside the gene matches. The CDR3 spans 16 residues. Germline V CDR1 and CDR2: LNHNV, YYDKDF (reference sequence). CDR3: CATSRASGTGRTEAFF. The CDR3 DNA reads TGTGCCACCAGCAGAGCCTCGGGGACAGGGAGGACTGAAGCTTTCTTT.

This clone was recorded at least ten times. The CDR3 DNA sequence: TGCGCCAGACAGGGGATTGGCACAGATACGCAGTATTTT. Amino acid sequence: CARQGIGTDTQYF. The rearrangement uses TRBV10-2 and TRBJ2-3; 7 bases align to TRBD1. The CDR3 contains 13 residues. V gave up 9 bases and J gave up 1 base; unmatched junction bases: 4. Germline V gives CDR1 WSHSY, CDR2 SAAADI.